This T cell receptor beta chain emerged from a study of cytomegalovirus exposure and HLA in healthy donors. Amplification used 60 Vbeta primers and 13 Jbeta primers. The assay was immunoSEQ multiplex PCR, and TCRdb's table has in-frame clones only and misses some. The sample carries over 150,000 clones, just over 75% recorded once. Study-wide results and caveats: The classifier, whose performance was assessed in both the original and validation cohorts, reportedly diagnosed cytomegalovirus status with high specificity and sensitivity.

A note on this clone: As yet, its antigen is unknown.

The sample comprised PBMCs. This TCR was sampled from an older woman in good health and CMV-seropositive.

CDR3 loop: CASSERDFTDTQYF. DNA of the CDR3: TGTGCCAGCAGCGAAAGGGACTTCACAGATACGCAGTATTTT. The genes are TRBV9 and TRBJ2-3; a weak D match, TRBD2 (6 bases). V was trimmed by 3 bases and J by 2 bases, leaving 10 bases between them. Germline CDR1 SGDLS, CDR2 YYNGEE. This CDR3 is built from 14 residues.